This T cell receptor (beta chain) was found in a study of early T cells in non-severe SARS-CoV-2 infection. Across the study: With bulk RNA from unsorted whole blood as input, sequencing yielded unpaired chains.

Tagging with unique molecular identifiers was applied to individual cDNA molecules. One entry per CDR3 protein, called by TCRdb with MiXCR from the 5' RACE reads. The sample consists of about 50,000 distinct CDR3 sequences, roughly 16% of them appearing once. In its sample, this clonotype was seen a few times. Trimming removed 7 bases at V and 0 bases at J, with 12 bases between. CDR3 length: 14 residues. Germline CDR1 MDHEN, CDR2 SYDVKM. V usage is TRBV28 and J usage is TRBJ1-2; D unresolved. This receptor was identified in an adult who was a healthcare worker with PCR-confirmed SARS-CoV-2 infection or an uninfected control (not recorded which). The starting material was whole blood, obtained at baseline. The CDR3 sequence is CASTILRTNYGYTF. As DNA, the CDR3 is TGTGCCAGCACCATCCTACGTACTAACTATGGCTACACCTTC.